This T cell receptor (beta chain) appears in the sequencing data of a study of T-cell reconstitution after alpha-beta-depleted transplantation in children. This CDR3 has 13 residues. The germline CDR1 and CDR2 sequences are DFQATT and SNEGSKA (reference sequence). TCRbeta library construction was performed incorporating unique molecular identifiers. TCRdb reprocessed the PCR reads with MiXCR, giving one entry per CDR3 protein. Of hundreds of thousands of distinct CDR3 sequences in the sample, approximately 16% were seen once. This clonotype occurred many times. This sequence originates from a human donor who donated a stem cell graft to a child with acute myeloid leukemia. The sequences come from PBMCs from the stem cell graft donor, collected from the stem cell graft. J is TRBJ2-3 and V is TRBV20-1; D remains unclear. CDR3 coding DNA: TGCAGGGCCCGCGGCGGACGCACAGATACGCAGTATTTT. This sequence encodes CRARGGRTDTQYF.